This T cell receptor beta chain was obtained from a study of immune heterogeneity within non-small cell lung tumors. Study-level points and caveats: High-frequency clones unique to single sites coexisted with identical dominant CDR3 beta clonotypes that recurred across tumor sites within a patient.

Bulk tumor genomic DNA was the template, and each sample received around 0.55 ug. Biopsy collection occurred during surgery, with several far-apart biopsies per primary tumor. Enrolled individuals presented with untreated, newly diagnosed non-small cell lung cancer and received curative surgery. V was trimmed by 8 bases and J by 2 bases, leaving 5 bases between them. The CDR3 sequence is 11 residues long. As for this clonotype: Its antigen remains unidentified.

Multiplex PCR amplified TCR beta CDR3 with 32 V and 13 J primers. TCRdb reprocessed the multiplex PCR reads via MiXCR and lists one record per CDR3 protein. The sample holds around 16,000 distinct CDR3 sequences, around 27% seen once. The sequenced material came from lung tumor tissue. The rearrangement uses TRBV6-7 and TRBJ2-3; D uncertain. Being an ORF, TRBV6-7 has a function that is uncertain. The sequence derives from a man between 35 and 55 years old with non-small cell lung cancer. CDR3 bases: TGTGCCAGCCCATACACAGATACGCAGTATTTT. Protein sequence: CASPYTDTQYF.